These 32 T cell receptor beta chains originate from one sample sequenced in a study of T cell repertoires in cytomegalovirus infection (dated by TCRdb to the late 2010s). Antigen specificity for these receptors is unknown. These reads were obtained on an Illumina HiSeq 1500. Using fastp trimming at Q25 and MiXCR clonotype assembly, TCRdb reanalyzed the public sequencing data and kept in-frame beta chains. Rows with one shared CDR3 protein collapse into an entry with the most common genes and DNA. The sample table contains about 500,000 distinct CDR3 sequences; only one count was recorded for around a third of them. 17% of the sample comes from the top ten. Taken with the paper, the label for treatment or condition translates to: in vitro stimulation with specific CMV peptide epitopes to enrich CMV-specific T cells. This material consisted of cultured PBMCs, taken from culture after CMV antigen stimulation. These receptors all come from a human donor in good health (CMV status not recorded). Some clones in this sample may be carry-over from other donors' samples.

This chain connects TRBV7-6 to TRBJ2-1; D ambiguous. The CDR3 sequence is 15 residues long. Trimming shortened V by 3 bases and J by 7 bases, and 16 bases separated the two germline ends. Germline CDR1 SGHVS, CDR2 FNYEAQ. The CDR3 coding sequence is TGTGCCAGCAGCTTCACGATCGGGCCCGCGAATGAGCAGTTCTTC. Translation gives CASSFTIGPANEQFF.

The chain is built from TRBV6-5 and TRBJ2-5, with TRBD2 identical over 8 bases. J lost 4 bases, V lost 4 bases, and 11 bases had no gene match. This CDR3 spans 16 amino acids. Looked up from germline, CDR1 is MNHEY and CDR2 is SVGAGI. CDR3 loop: CASSSQPGLVRETQYF. The CDR3 DNA reads TGTGCCAGCAGTTCGCAACCGGGACTAGTAAGAGAGACCCAGTACTTC.

The chain links TRBV12-3 or TRBV12-4 to TRBJ2-7, with D possibly called TRBD1 or TRBD2 (5 bases each). Trimming removed 3 bases at V and 6 bases at J, with 15 bases between. The CDR3 sequence is 14 residues long. CDR3 DNA sequence: TGTGCCAGCAGTTTGGGGACCCCTTTCGGCGAGCAGTACGTC. It encodes CASSLGTPFGEQYV.

This clonotype has just a few counts. The rearrangement uses TRBV12-3 or TRBV12-4 and TRBJ2-7, with TRBD2 as a possible D gene (6 bases). Trimming pared 1 base from V and 9 bases from J, leaving 13 bases between. The CDR3 is made up of 13 amino acids. In DNA, the CDR3 is TGTGCCAGCAGTTTAGGGGGGAGGAGCGGGCAGTACTTC. Encoded protein: CASSLGGRSGQYF.

The chain joins TRBV7-2 to TRBJ1-2; no clear D. The V gene's germline CDR1 is SGHTA and CDR2 FQGNSA. This CDR3 is built from 14 residues. V was pared by 1 base and J by 4 bases, with 10 bases between. CDR3 sequence: CASSLEAVPYGYTF. The CDR3 DNA reads TGTGCCAGCAGCTTAGAGGCGGTGCCCTATGGCTACACCTTC.

The rearrangement joins TRBV7-3 to TRBJ1-5, with D unclear. Trimming shortened V by 6 bases and J by 5 bases, and 14 bases separated the two germline ends. Germline assignment: CDR1 SGHTA and CDR2 FQGTGA. The CDR3 is 14 amino acids. CDR3 sequence: CASRAQRGDQPQHF. The CDR3 DNA reads TGTGCCAGCAGGGCGCAACGCGGAGATCAGCCCCAGCATTTT.

This clonotype has a count of ten or more. V usage is TRBV11-2 and J usage is TRBJ2-7; D is unresolved. V lost 1 base and J 1 base, leaving 5 bases between the germline ends. The germline V gene encodes CDR1 SGHAT and CDR2 FQNNGV. This CDR3 spans 13 amino acids. CDR3 loop: CASSLGRSYEQYV. The CDR3 nucleotides read TGTGCCAGCAGCTTAGGCAGGTCCTACGAGCAGTACGTC.

This clonotype was seen a few times. The V gene is TRBV9, the J gene TRBJ2-5; 8 positions agree with TRBD1. From germline, CDR1 is SGDLS and CDR2 YYNGEE. V gave up 1 base and J gave up 5 bases; unmatched junction bases: 7. This CDR3 is 15 amino acids long. The CDR3 reads CASSVSQGAGETQYF. The CDR3 bases are TGTGCCAGCAGCGTATCCCAGGGGGCTGGCGAGACCCAGTACTTC.

V is TRBV5-4 and J is TRBJ2-1; possibly TRBD1 or TRBD2 for D (5 bases each). V was cut by 4 bases and J by 0 bases, with 11 bases left in between. This CDR3 comprises 15 residues. Germline CDR1 is SGHNT and CDR2 is YYREEE (reference sequence). CDR3 in amino acids: CASSRWGSSYNEQFF. CDR3 in DNA: TGTGCCAGCAGCCGCTGGGGGAGCTCCTACAATGAGCAGTTCTTC.

The rearrangement uses TRBV7-2 and TRBJ1-5; D remains ambiguous. Trimming cost V 5 bases and J 7 bases, with 18 bases left between them. The CDR3 has 15 amino acids. Germline CDR1 reads SGHTA; CDR2 reads FQGNSA. Here the CDR3 reads CASSPVRGIGQPQHF. The CDR3 DNA follows: TGTGCCAGCAGCCCAGTCCGGGGAATTGGCCAGCCCCAGCATTTT.

The rearrangement joins TRBV4-1 to TRBJ2-7; TRBD2 agrees at 8 bases. From germline, CDR1 is MGHRA and CDR2 YSYEKL. The CDR3 is 15 amino acids. V lost 1 base to trimming and J lost 3 bases; unmatched junction nucleotides: 5. The CDR3 coding sequence is TGCGCCAGCAGCCAAGCGGGGGGGGGCGGCTACGAGCAGTACTTC. Amino acid sequence: CASSQAGGGGYEQYF.

This clonotype was observed many times. The V call is TRBV7-2, the J call TRBJ1-2; TRBD1 matches at 10 bases. The CDR3 extends over 16 amino acids. Germline trimming cut 5 bases from V and 4 bases from J; bases unmatched to any gene: 10. Germline V gene data show CDR1 as SGHTA and CDR2 as FQGNSA. CDR3 region: CASSPTGTGEGYGYTF. In nucleotides, the CDR3 is TGTGCCAGCAGCCCGACGGGGACAGGGGAGGGCTATGGCTACACCTTC.

The J gene is TRBJ2-7, the V gene TRBV7-2; D is perhaps TRBD1 (6 bases). The CDR3 is 14 amino acids. From germline, CDR1 is SGHTA and CDR2 FQGNSA. Trimming removed 4 bases from V and 2 bases from J, with 12 bases in between. CDR3 coding DNA: TGTGCCAGCAGCTCCGGAACAGGGACCTACGAGCAGTACTTC. Its protein is CASSSGTGTYEQYF.

This clonotype was counted between two and nine times. The rearrangement uses TRBV7-9 and TRBJ2-3; 7 bases align to TRBD2. The CDR3 is made up of 14 amino acids. V shed 5 bases, J shed 5 bases, and the junction held 7 bases outside the gene matches. Germline V gene sequence: CDR1 SEHNR, CDR2 FQNEAQ (reference sequence). CDR3 sequence: CASSLRPGGDTQYF. CDR3 nucleotide sequence: TGTGCCAGCAGCCTCCGACCGGGGGGAGATACGCAGTATTTT.

The chain links TRBV6-6 to TRBJ1-6; 8 bases match TRBD1. J was trimmed by 13 bases and V by 5 bases; bases with no gene match: 7. Germline V gene lookup returns CDR1 MNHNY and CDR2 SVGAGI (reference sequence). CDR3 size: 13 residues. CDR3 in amino acids: CASSPRTGPPLHF. The CDR3 DNA reads as TGTGCCAGCAGTCCGCGGACAGGGCCTCCCCTCCACTTT.

This clonotype showed up just a few times. The chain recombines TRBV6-1 with TRBJ2-7, with 7 bases matching TRBD2. V lost 5 bases, J lost 3 bases, and 7 bases stayed unmatched. The CDR3 is made up of 14 amino acids. Looked up from germline, CDR1 is MNHNS and CDR2 is SASEGT. Here the CDR3 reads CASSPRRDYYEQYF. In DNA form, the CDR3 reads TGTGCCAGCAGTCCCCGAAGGGACTACTACGAGCAGTACTTC.

With respect to this clonotype: Since no conserved phenylalanine or tryptophan closes the CDR3, a read error is the likely cause. The chain couples TRBV7-3 to TRBJ2-7; D may match TRBD1 or TRBD2 (5 bases each). CDR3 length: 14 amino acids. From germline, CDR1 is SGHTA and CDR2 FQGTGA. The V end lost 3 bases, the J end lost 1 base, and 10 bases lay between the germline ends. The CDR3 reads CASSLWDGSYEQYL. CDR3 nucleotides: TGTGCCAGCAGCTTGTGGGACGGTTCCTACGAGCAGTACTTA.

The chain employs TRBV28 and TRBJ1-5; weak D call: TRBD1 (5 bases). Trimming took 8 bases from V and 7 from J, leaving 18 bases between them. Germline V gives CDR1 MDHEN, CDR2 SYDVKM. There are 14 residues in the CDR3. The CDR3 DNA reads as TGTGCCAGCGGGTCCGGGGGTATGGGACAGCCCCAGCATTTT. It is translated as CASGSGGMGQPQHF.

The chain links TRBV5-1 to TRBJ2-3; TRBD1 is a possible D gene (6 bases). V was pared by 2 bases and J by 2 bases, with 9 bases between. The CDR3 extends over 14 amino acids. Germline V gene sequence: CDR1 SGHRS, CDR2 YFSETQ. The DNA of the CDR3 is TGCGCCAGCAGCTTTGGACAGACCACAGATACGCAGTATTTT. It yields the protein CASSFGQTTDTQYF. Variable domain in full (rest from reference TRBV5-1 and TRBJ2-3): KAGVTQTPRYLIKTRGQQVTLSCSPISGHRSVSWYQQTPGQGLQFLFEYFSETQRNKGNFPGRFSGRQFSNSRSEMNVSTLELGDSALYLCASSFGQTTDTQYFGPGTRLTVL.

In its sample, this clonotype was seen a few times. The genes are TRBV7-9 and TRBJ2-1; D remains ambiguous. This CDR3 is built from 16 residues. Per germline, CDR1 SEHNR and CDR2 FQNEAQ (reference sequence). V lost 6 bases, J lost 9 bases, and 24 bases lay in between. The CDR3 region has the DNA TGTGCCAGCAGTTCACGACTGTTCAACGGGCTAAGTGAGCAGTTCTTC. Protein sequence: CASSSRLFNGLSEQFF.

At least ten counts were recorded for this clonotype. V usage is TRBV7-2 and J usage is TRBJ1-4; D is undetermined. The CDR3 length is 16 residues. V lost 5 bases, J lost 5 bases, and 18 bases lay in between. CDR1 and CDR2 (germline): SGHTA, FQGNSA. The CDR3 here is CASSLQSGWKNEKLFF. The CDR3 bases are TGTGCCAGCAGCCTTCAGTCTGGGTGGAAGAATGAAAAACTGTTTTTT.

This clonotype appeared many times. J is TRBJ2-2 and V is TRBV11-2, with a tentative D call TRBD2 (5 bases). The CDR3 extends over 18 amino acids. The germline V gene has CDR1 SGHAT and CDR2 FQNNGV. The V end was cut by 4 bases, the J end by 3 bases, with 21 bases between. The CDR3 DNA reads as TGTGCCAGCAGCTCACCTTTTAGCGCAAAATGGGACACCGGGGAGCTGTTTTTT. Residues: CASSSPFSAKWDTGELFF.

V usage is TRBV11-2 and J usage is TRBJ2-2, with TRBD2 matching 10 bases. The germline V gene has CDR1 SGHAT and CDR2 FQNNGV. The CDR3 is 15 amino acids. V shed 2 bases and J 7 bases; nucleotides not matched to a gene: 4. CDR3 protein: CASSLRLAGVGELFF. The CDR3 DNA reads TGTGCCAGCAGCTTACGGCTAGCGGGAGTCGGGGAGCTGTTTTTT.

Ten or more counts support this clonotype. The V gene is TRBV28, the J gene TRBJ2-1, with 10 bases aligning to TRBD1. The CDR3 has 13 residues. The germline V gene encodes CDR1 MDHEN and CDR2 SYDVKM. V dropped 6 bases and J dropped 8; count of bases not matched to a gene: 4. In nucleotides, the CDR3 is TGTGCCAGCAGGGGGACAGGGGTCCATGAGCAGTTCTTC. It translates to CASRGTGVHEQFF.

This clonotype has more than one count but fewer than ten. V usage is TRBV12-3 or TRBV12-4 and J usage is TRBJ1-1, with D perhaps TRBD1 (5 bases). Trimming cost V 6 bases and J 1 base, with 12 bases left between them. The CDR3 covers 14 residues. CDR3 protein: CASSPGPENTEAFF. Written as DNA, the CDR3 is TGTGCCAGCAGCCCAGGGCCCGAGAACACTGAAGCTTTCTTT.

V and J are TRBV7-6 and TRBJ2-7; TRBD2 agrees at 10 bases. Germline CDR1 is SGHVS and CDR2 is FNYEAQ. Germline trimming cut 6 bases from V and 1 base from J; bases unmatched to any gene: 3. The CDR3 has 14 amino acids. The DNA of the CDR3 is TGTGCCAGCAGGGCGACTAGCGGGTCCTACGAGCAGTACTTC. As protein: CASRATSGSYEQYF.

This chain links TRBV10-3 with TRBJ1-3; D gene ambiguous. Between the trimmed V and J ends, which lost 10 bases and 4 bases, there was a span of 14 bases. The CDR3 consists of 13 residues. Germline V gene lookup returns CDR1 ENHRY and CDR2 SYGVKD. CDR3 sequence reads: CASRLGVGNTIYF. CDR3 DNA: TGTGCCAGCCGATTGGGAGTCGGAAACACCATATATTTT.

This clonotype came up many times. This sequence joins TRBV7-8 and TRBJ2-5; perhaps TRBD2 as D (5 bases). The CDR3 is 15 residues long. CDR1 and CDR2 (germline): SGHVS, FQNEAQ. V lost 1 base, J lost 3 bases, and 12 bases lay in between. CDR3 DNA sequence: TGTGCCAGCAGCTTAGTTGGGCTCGGGAAAGAGACCCAGTACTTC. Encoded protein: CASSLVGLGKETQYF.

This clonotype was observed at least ten times. The chain recombines TRBV2 with TRBJ1-2, with TRBD1 matching 7 bases. The V and J ends lost 5 bases and 2 bases, in that order; junction bases with no gene match: 8. The CDR3 is made up of 15 amino acids. Per the germline V gene, CDR1 is SNHLY and CDR2 is FYNNEI. The CDR3 region has the DNA TGTGCCAGCAGTATTTCAGGGGGTGTGAACTATGGCTACACCTTC. This codes for CASSISGGVNYGYTF.

This clonotype was counted between two and nine times. The gene calls are TRBV19 and TRBJ2-1; weak D call: TRBD1 (6 bases). The V end lost 3 bases, the J end lost 8 bases, and 14 bases lay between the germline ends. The CDR3 is 14 amino acids. CDR1 LNHDA and CDR2 SQIVND come from the germline V gene (reference sequence). CDR3 in DNA: TGTGCCAGTAGTATGGGGGCAATTATCGATGAGCAGTTCTTC. Translating it yields CASSMGAIIDEQFF. Looking up the rest from reference TRBV19 and TRBJ2-1 gives the full variable domain: DGGITQSPKYLFRKEGQNVTLSCEQNLNHDAMYWYRQDPGQGLRLIYYSQIVNDFQKGDIAEGYSVSREKKESFPLTVTSAQKNPTAFYLCASSMGAIIDEQFFGPGTRLTVL.

This chain connects TRBV7-9 to TRBJ2-7; no clear D. CDR1 is SEHNR and CDR2 is FQNEAQ in the germline V gene (reference sequence). This CDR3 is built from 16 residues. Between the trimmed V and J ends, which lost 5 bases and 8 bases, there was a span of 25 bases. The CDR3 here is CASSPGSGAGWSKQYF. CDR3 DNA sequence: TGTGCCAGCAGCCCGGGTTCTGGCGCTGGGTGGAGCAAGCAGTACTTC. The complete variable domain, with remaining parts taken from reference TRBV7-9 and TRBJ2-7, reads DTGVSQNPRHKITKRGQNVTFRCDPISEHNRLYWYRQTLGQGPEFLTYFQNEAQLEKSRLLSDRFSAERPKGSFSTLEIQRTEQGDSAMYLCASSPGSGAGWSKQYFGPGTRLTVT.

This clonotype has only one observation. CDR3 sequence reads: CASSRGSEYMKPYEQYF. Written as DNA, the CDR3 is TGTGCCAGCAGCCGGGGGTCAGAGTATATGAAGCCCTACGAGCAGTACTTC. J is TRBJ2-7 and V is TRBV5-6, with D perhaps TRBD2 (6 bases). CDR1 is SGHDT, CDR2 YYEEEE, per germline. The CDR3 is 17 amino acids. Trimming took 4 bases from V and 2 from J, leaving 22 bases between them.